These 12 T cell receptor beta chains were sequenced from one sample in a study of CD8 T cells in Susac syndrome. With random hexamers, reverse transcription was performed on about 0.5 to 1 ug of RNA. From the immunoSEQ multiplex PCR reads, TCRdb called clonotypes with MiXCR, one entry per CDR3 protein. Among 250,000 or so distinct CDR3 sequences, 93% were seen once, and the ten largest hold less than 0.075%. Sequencing was carried out using CD4+ T cells from PBMCs. These receptors all stem from a human donor with multiple sclerosis.

The CDR3 sequence is CASSSTASNYGYTF. The CDR3, as DNA: TGTGCCAGCAGCTCAACGGCGTCTAACTATGGCTACACCTTC. The chain employs TRBV7-9 and TRBJ1-2; D is ambiguous. The length of the CDR3 is 14 residues. Trimming shortened V by 4 bases and J by 0 bases, and 9 bases separated the two germline ends. CDR1 SEHNR and CDR2 FQNEAQ come from the germline V gene (reference sequence).

This chain connects TRBV4-2 to TRBJ1-1, with D unresolved. The CDR3 covers 15 residues. Trimming took off 0 bases at V and 3 bases at J, with 11 bases between the two ends. CDR1 is LGHNA and CDR2 is YNFKEQ in the germline V gene. CDR3 bases: TGTGCCAGCAGCCAAGATAGTGGTTACTACACTGAAGCTTTCTTT. This codes for CASSQDSGYYTEAFF.

This clonotype was seen a few times. The chain combines TRBV6-1 with TRBJ1-1, with TRBD1 as a possible D gene (6 bases). Germline CDR1 and CDR2: MNHNS and SASEGT. The CDR3 sequence is 13 residues long. The V and J ends lost 7 bases and 1 base respectively, with 10 bases between them. CDR3 amino acids: CASTGDTNTEAFF. Written as DNA, the CDR3 is TGTGCCAGCACCGGGGACACGAACACTGAAGCTTTCTTT.

This clonotype was seen once. The chain combines TRBV19 with TRBJ1-4, with D uncertain. Germline CDR1 reads LNHDA; CDR2 reads SQIVND (reference sequence). CDR3 length: 15 amino acids. V lost 8 bases and J lost 0, with 13 bases in between. The CDR3 here is CASSPQTSTNEKLFF. Written as DNA, the CDR3 is TGTGCCAGTTCTCCACAGACCTCAACTAATGAAAAACTGTTTTTT. Filled out from reference TRBV19 and TRBJ1-4, the complete variable domain reads DGGITQSPKYLFRKEGQNVTLSCEQNLNHDAMYWYRQDPGQGLRLIYYSQIVNDFQKGDIAEGYSVSREKKESFPLTVTSAQKNPTAFYLCASSPQTSTNEKLFFGSGTQLSVL.

This clonotype was seen only once. The V call is TRBV4-1, the J call TRBJ2-7; possibly TRBD1 for D (5 bases). This CDR3 comprises 14 residues. Germline V gene sequence: CDR1 MGHRA, CDR2 YSYEKL. V lost 2 bases to trimming and J lost 4 bases, with 12 bases between them. The CDR3, as DNA: TGCGCCAGCAGCCAAAAAGGCAGGGAATACGAGCAGTACTTC. It is translated as CASSQKGREYEQYF.

The chain joins TRBV3-1 to TRBJ2-3, with 14 bases matching TRBD2. Per germline, CDR1 LGHDT and CDR2 YNNKEL (reference sequence). J lost 6 bases, V lost 4 bases, and 3 bases had no gene match. CDR3 length: 15 amino acids. The CDR3 region has the DNA TGTGCCAGCAGCCTTGGACTAGCGGGGGGTGATACGCAGTATTTT. Its protein product is CASSLGLAGGDTQYF.

The chain uses TRBV20-1 and TRBJ2-2; perhaps TRBD2 as D (6 bases). Trimming took off 5 bases at V and 4 bases at J, with 14 bases between the two ends. In germline, CDR1 is DFQATT, CDR2 SNEGSKA (reference sequence). The CDR3 length is 14 residues. CDR3 region: CSARRLASTGELFF. In DNA, the CDR3 is TGCAGTGCTCGCCGTCTAGCGAGCACCGGGGAGCTGTTTTTT.

The rearrangement joins TRBV30 to TRBJ1-1, with D unresolved. V shed 7 bases and J shed 1 base, with 13 bases lying between them. Per germline, CDR1 GTSNPN and CDR2 SVGIG (reference sequence). CDR3 length: 13 residues. Here the CDR3 DNA reads TGTGCCTCAACAAGGCGAGGGAACACTGAAGCTTTCTTT. Amino acid sequence: CASTRRGNTEAFF.

V and J are TRBV5-1 and TRBJ2-5; maybe TRBD1 (5 bases). The V end was cut by 4 bases, the J end by 3 bases, with 16 bases between. The length of the CDR3 is 15 residues. Germline V CDR1 and CDR2: SGHRS, YFSETQ. The CDR3 reads CASSEQGLPEETQYF. The CDR3 bases are TGCGCCAGCAGCGAGCAGGGTCTGCCTGAAGAGACCCAGTACTTC.

The rearrangement joins TRBV5-6 to TRBJ2-7, with 8 bases fitting TRBD2. CDR3 length equals 12 residues. V trimming: 4 bases; J trimming: 7 bases; junction bases outside the gene matches: 4. The V gene's germline CDR1 is SGHDT and CDR2 YYEEEE. The CDR3 sequence: CASSVRGGEQYF. The DNA of the CDR3 is TGTGCCAGCAGCGTTCGCGGGGGGGAGCAGTACTTC.

The chain uses TRBV2 and TRBJ1-5; 10 positions agree with TRBD1. The length of the CDR3 is 15 residues. The germline V gene encodes CDR1 SNHLY and CDR2 FYNNEI. The J segment lost 4 bases and the V segment lost 6 bases, leaving 6 bases of the junction unmatched. As DNA, the CDR3 is TGTGCCAGCAGCGCCCGGACAGGGGGAAATCAGCCCCAGCATTTT. Protein: CASSARTGGNQPQHF.

The CDR3 region has the DNA TGTGCCAGCAGCCAAGTCGTAGGGCCCACCGGGGAGCTGTTTTTT. Protein product: CASSQVVGPTGELFF. This rearrangement joins TRBV3-1 to TRBJ2-2, with D unresolved. Per germline, CDR1 LGHDT and CDR2 YNNKEL (reference sequence). The CDR3 is made up of 15 amino acids. The V and J ends lost 1 base and 4 bases respectively, with 10 bases between them.